Below, 10 T cell receptor beta chains from the same sample are listed, as sequenced in a study of control samples from healthy donors and cancer patients (dated by TCRdb to about 2020). Library construction relied on the immunoSEQ multiplex PCR assay. TCRdb mirrors the immuneACCESS table, restricted to in-frame sequences. Some clones are absent from its copies; in checked studies, under half trace to an unresolved V gene, and the reason for the others is unknown. For this sample the table gives roughly 86,000 clones, of which approximately 90% were detected only once. 3% to 4.5% of the sample goes to the ten largest clones. The sample was blood. The receptors derive from a woman under 30 in good health.

V usage is TRBV2 and J usage is TRBJ1-1; the D is unclear. Trimming pared 7 bases from V and 3 bases from J, leaving 6 bases between. Germline V CDR1 and CDR2: SNHLY, FYNNEI. This CDR3 region has 11 residues. The CDR3: CASNGYTEAFF. Written as DNA, the CDR3 is TGTGCCAGCAACGGGTACACTGAAGCTTTCTTT. Combining the CDR3 with reference TRBV2 and TRBJ1-1 gives the whole variable domain EPEVTQTPSHQVTQMGQEVILRCVPISNHLYFYWYRQILGQKVEFLVSFYNNEISEKSEIFDDQFSVERPDGSNFTLKIRSTKLEDSAMYFCASNGYTEAFFGQGTRLTVV.

The chain combines TRBV5-1 with TRBJ1-3; D remains ambiguous. CDR1 is SGHRS, CDR2 YFSETQ, per germline. With 0 bases removed from V and 0 bases from J, the gap between germline ends came to 4 bases. The length of the CDR3 is 14 residues. CDR3 nucleotide sequence: TGCGCCAGCAGCTTGGAACTCTCTGGAAACACCATATATTTT. It encodes CASSLELSGNTIYF.

This clone was found once. The V call is TRBV4-2, the J call TRBJ1-2, with TRBD1 identical over 8 bases. The CDR3 covers 19 residues. V was clipped by 1 base and J by 1 base; unmatched bases: 14. Germline CDR1 reads LGHNA; CDR2 reads YNFKEQ. The chain's CDR3 is CASSQGRTGRSLGNYGYTF. CDR3 nucleotides: TGTGCCAGCAGCCAAGGTAGGACAGGGCGCTCCTTGGGTAACTATGGCTACACCTTC.

The V gene is TRBV7-9, the J gene TRBJ2-7, with D possibly being TRBD2 (6 bases). The V gene lost 2 bases and the J gene lost 6 bases, with 11 bases spanning the gap. From germline, CDR1 is SEHNR and CDR2 FQNEAQ (reference sequence). The CDR3 spans 13 residues. CDR3 region: CASSLIFGGEQYF. CDR3 nucleotides: TGTGCCAGCAGCTTAATCTTCGGGGGCGAGCAGTACTTC.

The CDR3 region has the DNA TGTGCCAGCTCACTCGACTCGGAGCGCCATACGCAGTATTTT. Translating gives CASSLDSERHTQYF. This chain connects TRBV18 to TRBJ2-3; D unclear. Germline CDR1 reads KGHSH; CDR2 reads LQKENI. The germline V and J ends were trimmed by 4 bases and 7 bases, with 15 bases remaining between them. This CDR3 is built from 14 residues.

To note about this clone: One end of the junction does not line up with germline, which may come from a read error. Other DNA sequences in the same sample also yield this CDR3. This sequence joins TRBV6-5 and TRBJ1-2, with no clear D. Germline CDR1 and CDR2: MNHEY and SVGAGI. This CDR3 is built from 11 residues. The DNA of the CDR3 is TGCGCCCTTGTGTCTGACAATGGCTACACCTTC. It is translated as CALVSDNGYTF.

This clone showed up many times. The chain recombines TRBV6-5 with TRBJ2-3; D might be TRBD2 (6 bases). The germline V and J ends were trimmed by 5 bases and 0 bases, with 12 bases remaining between them. The CDR3 is 15 residues long. Germline-derived CDR1 and CDR2 are MNHEY and SVGAGI. The CDR3, as DNA: TGTGCCAGCAGTAAACTAGCCGCTAGCACAGATACGCAGTATTTT. Residues: CASSKLAASTDTQYF.

The chain has TRBV13 and TRBJ2-1; TRBD1 matches at 8 bases. Germline CDR1 is PRHDT and CDR2 is FYEKMQ (reference sequence). V lost 6 bases, J lost 8 bases, and 12 bases stayed unmatched. The CDR3 has 15 amino acids. The CDR3, as DNA: TGTGCCAGCAGTTCAAGGACAGGGTGGGGCCATGAGCAGTTCTTC. Amino acid sequence: CASSSRTGWGHEQFF.

The chain uses TRBV5-1 and TRBJ1-1, with D tentatively TRBD1 (5 bases). The germline V gene encodes CDR1 SGHRS and CDR2 YFSETQ. V gave up 0 bases and J gave up 0 bases, with 12 bases separating them. This CDR3 is 16 amino acids long. CDR3 nucleotide sequence: TGCGCCAGCAGCTTGGGGCAGGGAAATGTGAACACTGAAGCTTTCTTT. As protein: CASSLGQGNVNTEAFF.

The chain recombines TRBV15 with TRBJ2-3; TRBD2 matches at 8 bases. The length of the CDR3 is 13 residues. V dropped 6 bases and J dropped 6; count of bases not matched to a gene: 5. Per the germline V gene, CDR1 is LNHNV and CDR2 is YYDKDF (reference sequence). The CDR3: CATSILAGDTQYF. In DNA form, the CDR3 reads TGTGCCACCAGTATCTTAGCGGGGGATACGCAGTATTTT. Full variable domain (rest looked up from reference TRBV15 and TRBJ2-3): DAMVIQNPRYQVTQFGKPVTLSCSQTLNHNVMYWYQQKSSQAPKLLFHYYDKDFNNEADTPDNFQSRRPNTSFCFLDIRSPGLGDTAMYLCATSILAGDTQYFGPGTRLTVL.